The TCR beta chain under discussion was sequenced for a study of control samples from healthy donors and cancer patients. The method was immunoSEQ multiplex PCR; TCRdb's version includes in-frame clones alone and lacks a portion of them. This table holds 100,000 to 150,000 clones, around 94% found once. This CDR3 is built from 14 residues. In germline, CDR1 is SGHDT, CDR2 YYEEEE. With 2 bases removed from V and 0 bases from J, the gap between germline ends came to 8 bases. This sequence was found in a man older than 75 with head and neck cancer. The V call is TRBV5-6, the J call TRBJ1-1; D unresolved. Source material: PBMCs. As DNA, the CDR3 is TGTGCCAGCAGCTTAGTACAGATGAACACTGAAGCTTTCTTT. Its protein is CASSLVQMNTEAFF.